This T cell receptor (beta chain) came from a study of beta chain features in type 1 diabetes. The study, taken as a whole, reports: Type 1 diabetes patients showed fewer insertions and more deletions at VDJ junctions. Moderate but significant shortening of TCRB CDR3s was recorded in all four CD4+ subsets from Type 1 diabetes patients. Although PCR might favor shorter templates, it would do so equally in patients and controls.

Reverse transcribing all isolated RNA meant expressed TCRB transcripts were sequenced. Clones were sequenced by immunoSEQ multiplex PCR, and TCRdb holds only the in-frame ones, with some missing. The top ten clones hold over 0.014% of a sample with some 350,000 clones, approximately 12% of them seen once. As regards this clone: Its target is not known.

V lost 11 bases to trimming and J lost 0 bases, with 14 bases between them. This CDR3 is 14 amino acids long. Looked up from germline, CDR1 is MNHEY and CDR2 is SMNVEV (reference sequence). The receptor was isolated from a young woman with type 1 diabetes. This chain connects TRBV27 to TRBJ1-3, with D hard to call. Sample: naive CD4+ T cells from blood. CDR3 residues: CASKGAASGNTIYF. In DNA form, the CDR3 reads TGTGCCTCGAAAGGCGCGGCCTCTGGAAACACCATATATTTT.